Listed below are T cell receptor beta chains from one sample, sequenced in a study of T cell responses to AZD1222 COVID-19 vaccine. Libraries were prepared by immunoSEQ multiplex PCR; TCRdb keeps only in-frame clonotypes and omits some of them. This sample yields roughly 120,000 clones, of which around 89% are seen a single time; 6% to 8.5% belongs to the top ten. Sample: peripheral blood, taken 28 days after the second AZD1222 dose. The receptors were gathered from an adult who received the AZD1222 COVID-19 vaccine. CDR3s include the opening cysteine and the closing phenylalanine or tryptophan. Clone sizes are given selectively: once, few, many, or a class where the clone is expanded.

clone size: NA; J gene: TRBJ1-3; V gene: TRBV6-5; CDR3 protein: CASSYQGRRGNTIYF
clone size: few; J gene: TRBJ2-7; V gene: TRBV5-4; CDR3 protein: CASSLRERGAYEQYF
clone size: NA; J gene: TRBJ1-5; V gene: TRBV7-2; CDR3 protein: CASSLDATEINQPQHF
clone size: NA; J gene: TRBJ1-5; V gene: TRBV5-5; CDR3 protein: CASSLEGHGNQPQHF
clone size: NA; J gene: TRBJ2-2; V gene: TRBV5-1; CDR3 protein: CASSLGSIRGNTGELFF
clone size: once; J gene: TRBJ2-3; V gene: TRBV25-1; CDR3 protein: CASSVGTATDTQYF
clone size: NA; J gene: TRBJ1-1; V gene: TRBV7-9; CDR3 protein: CASSSREGGTFF
clone size: NA; J gene: TRBJ2-7; V gene: TRBV10-3; CDR3 protein: CAISEPGTGSSYEQYF
clone size: NA; J gene: TRBJ2-7; V gene: TRBV6-1; CDR3 protein: CASSERTGGNYEQYF
clone size: NA; J gene: TRBJ1-6; V gene: TRBV6-5; CDR3 protein: CASSPSAFNSPLHF
clone size: NA; J gene: TRBJ1-3; V gene: TRBV28; CDR3 protein: CASSPRVRAGNTIYF
clone size: NA; J gene: TRBJ2-1; V gene: TRBV2; CDR3 protein: CASSDGVNNEQFF
clone size: NA; J gene: TRBJ1-3; V gene: TRBV2; CDR3 protein: CASTFAMAGNTIYF
clone size: few; J gene: TRBJ1-2; V gene: TRBV12-3/TRBV12-4; CDR3 protein: CASSLGYGYTF